This TCR beta chain was obtained from a study of cytotoxic CD8 clonotypes in ibrutinib-treated CLL. The study's findings and limits: There were differences in sampling times between sustained-remission and progressing patients.

V lost 5 bases and J lost 8, with 16 bases in between. CDR1 and CDR2 (germline): SGHAT, FQNNGV. The CDR3 covers 15 residues. A note on this clone: Its specificity is unknown.

The repertoire was sequenced with immunoSEQ multiplex PCR; TCRdb's copy has only in-frame clones and lacks some. The table records some 150,000 clones, around 81% of them present only once. The chain uses TRBV11-2 and TRBJ2-6, with a possible D match to TRBD1 (6 bases). This clonotype was obtained from a human donor with chronic lymphocytic leukemia. The sequencing used PBMCs, collected after 36 months of ibrutinib treatment. CDR3 DNA sequence: TGTGCCAGCAGCACCTACGGACAGCCTCCCAACGTCCTGACTTTC. Amino acids: CASSTYGQPPNVLTF.